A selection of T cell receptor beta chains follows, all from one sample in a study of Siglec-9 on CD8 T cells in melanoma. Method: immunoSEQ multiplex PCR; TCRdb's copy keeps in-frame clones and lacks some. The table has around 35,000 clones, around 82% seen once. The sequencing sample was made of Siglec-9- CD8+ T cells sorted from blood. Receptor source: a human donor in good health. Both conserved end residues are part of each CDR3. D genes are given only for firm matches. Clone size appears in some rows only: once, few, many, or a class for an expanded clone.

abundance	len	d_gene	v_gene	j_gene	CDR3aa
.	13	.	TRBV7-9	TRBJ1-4	CASSFSAREKLFF
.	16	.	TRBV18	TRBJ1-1	CASSPLPVRAHTEAFF
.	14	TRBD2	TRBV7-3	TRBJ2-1	CASSISGTYNEQFF
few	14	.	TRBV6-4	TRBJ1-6	CASRQGGDNSPLHF
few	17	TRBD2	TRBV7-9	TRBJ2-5	CASSLAGLAGLVQTQYF
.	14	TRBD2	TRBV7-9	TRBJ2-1	CASSLRDYPGEQFF
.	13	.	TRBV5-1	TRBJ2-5	CASSPARKETQYF
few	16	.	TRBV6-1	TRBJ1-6	CASSDVSGRGNSPLHF
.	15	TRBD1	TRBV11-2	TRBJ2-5	CASSSPGQMEETQYF
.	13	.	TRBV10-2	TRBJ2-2	CASLTGEGGELFF
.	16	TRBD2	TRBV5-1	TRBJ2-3	CASSPNESGKADTQYF
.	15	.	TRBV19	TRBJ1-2	CASSIGLQAHYGYTF
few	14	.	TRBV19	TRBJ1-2	CASSWDMGNYGYTF
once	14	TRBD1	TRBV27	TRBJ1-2	CASSSPGTGVGYTF
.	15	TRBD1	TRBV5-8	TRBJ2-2	CASGIGTGYTGELFF
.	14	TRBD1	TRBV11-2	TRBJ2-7	CASSNRDRDYEQYF
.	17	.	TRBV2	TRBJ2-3	CASSDLSSDPSTDTQYF
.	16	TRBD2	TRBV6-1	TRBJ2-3	CASSEKREGPGDTQYF
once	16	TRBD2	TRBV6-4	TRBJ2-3	CASSSVAGLNPDTQYF
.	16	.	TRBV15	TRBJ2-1	CATSSTEDSPYNEQFF
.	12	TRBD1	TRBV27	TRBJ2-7	CASRDRGHEQYF
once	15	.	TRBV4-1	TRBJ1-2	CASSQVADGDYGYTF
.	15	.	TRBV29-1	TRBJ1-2	CSVVMAGQENYGYTF
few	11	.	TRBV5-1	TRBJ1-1	CASSLGREAFF
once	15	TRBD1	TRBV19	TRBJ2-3	CASTLLGGSSDTQYF
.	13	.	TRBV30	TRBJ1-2	CAWTGQFYYGYTF
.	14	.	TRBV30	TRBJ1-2	CAWIGDGANYGYTF
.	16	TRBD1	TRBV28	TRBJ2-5	CASSAILQGEQETQYF
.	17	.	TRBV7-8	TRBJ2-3	CASSLRLSVDNTDTQYF
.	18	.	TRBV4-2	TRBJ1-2	CASSQNPMGPELLGGYTF
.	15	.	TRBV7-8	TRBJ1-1	CASSLGVRGATEAFF
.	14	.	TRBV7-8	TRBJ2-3	CASSLEPGTDTQYF
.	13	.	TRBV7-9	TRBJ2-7	CASTSGLKYEQYF
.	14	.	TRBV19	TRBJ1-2	CASSIDLEEGGYTF
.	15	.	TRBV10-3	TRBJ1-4	CAISESSSGNEKLFF
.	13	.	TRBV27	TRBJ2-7	CASSFAALYEQYF
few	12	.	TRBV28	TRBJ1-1	CASSLSSTEAFF
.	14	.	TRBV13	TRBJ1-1	CASSLGQDGTEAFF
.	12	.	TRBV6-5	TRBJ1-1	CASSYSGGMTFF
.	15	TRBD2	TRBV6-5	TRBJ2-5	CASSTAGGVQETQYF
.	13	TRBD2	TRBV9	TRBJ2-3	CASTRDYADTQYF
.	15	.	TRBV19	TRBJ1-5	CASSIKGRGNQPQHF
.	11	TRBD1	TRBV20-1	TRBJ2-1	CSVQGAGEQFF
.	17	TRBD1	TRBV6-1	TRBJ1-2	CASSEMLGQGEENGYTF
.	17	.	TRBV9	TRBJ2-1	CASSVGELRGPHNEQFF
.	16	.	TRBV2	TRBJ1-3	CASSPDKFFSGNTIYF
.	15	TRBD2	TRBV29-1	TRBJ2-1	CSVAGLAGELDEQFF
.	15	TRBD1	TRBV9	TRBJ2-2	CASSSGTGGIGELFF
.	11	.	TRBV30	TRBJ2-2	CAWSPSGELFF
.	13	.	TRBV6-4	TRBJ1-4	CASSPGENEKLFF
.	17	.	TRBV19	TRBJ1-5	CASSIDLGGYGNQPQHF
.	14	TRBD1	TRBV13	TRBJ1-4	CASSASGGSEKLFF
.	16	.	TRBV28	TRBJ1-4	CASSLDLGSTNEKLFF
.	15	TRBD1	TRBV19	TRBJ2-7	CASSATGGFPYEQYF
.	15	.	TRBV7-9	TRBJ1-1	CASSLYGFPNTEAFF
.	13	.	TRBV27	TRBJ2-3	CASGRLVTDTQYF
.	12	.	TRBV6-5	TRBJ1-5	CASSSLLQPQHF